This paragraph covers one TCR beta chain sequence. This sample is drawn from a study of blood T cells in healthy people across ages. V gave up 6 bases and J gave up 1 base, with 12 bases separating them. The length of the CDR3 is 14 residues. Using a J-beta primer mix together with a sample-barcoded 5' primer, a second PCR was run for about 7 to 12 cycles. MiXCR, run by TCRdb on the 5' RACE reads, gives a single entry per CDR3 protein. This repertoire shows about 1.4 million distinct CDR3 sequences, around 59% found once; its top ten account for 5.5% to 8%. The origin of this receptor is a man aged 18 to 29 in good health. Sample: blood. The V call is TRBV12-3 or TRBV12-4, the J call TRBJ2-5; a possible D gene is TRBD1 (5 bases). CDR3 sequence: CASSREATQETQYF. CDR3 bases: TGTGCCAGCAGCAGGGAAGCAACCCAAGAGACCCAGTACTTC.